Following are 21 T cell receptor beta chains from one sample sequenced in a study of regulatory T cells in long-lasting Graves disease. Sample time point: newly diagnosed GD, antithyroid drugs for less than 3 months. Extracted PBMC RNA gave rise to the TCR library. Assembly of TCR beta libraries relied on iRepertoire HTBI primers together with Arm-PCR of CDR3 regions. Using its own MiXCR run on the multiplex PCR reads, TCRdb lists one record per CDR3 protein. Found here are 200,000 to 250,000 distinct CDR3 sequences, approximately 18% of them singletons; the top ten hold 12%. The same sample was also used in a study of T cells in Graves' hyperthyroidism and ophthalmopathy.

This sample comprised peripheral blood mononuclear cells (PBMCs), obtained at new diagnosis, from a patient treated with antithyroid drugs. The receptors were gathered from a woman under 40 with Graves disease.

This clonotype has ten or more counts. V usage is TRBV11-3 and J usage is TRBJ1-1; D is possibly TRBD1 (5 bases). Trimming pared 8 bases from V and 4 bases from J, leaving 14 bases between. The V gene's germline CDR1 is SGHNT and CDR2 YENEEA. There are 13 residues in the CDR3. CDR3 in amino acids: CASRPGFGTEAFF. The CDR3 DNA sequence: TGTGCCAGCCGGCCAGGGTTCGGCACTGAAGCTTTCTTT.

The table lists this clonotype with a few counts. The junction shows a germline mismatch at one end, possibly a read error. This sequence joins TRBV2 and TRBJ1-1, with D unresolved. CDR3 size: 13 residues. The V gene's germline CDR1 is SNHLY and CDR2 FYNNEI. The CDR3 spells CASNEAWNTEVFF. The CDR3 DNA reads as TGTGCCAGCAACGAGGCATGGAACACTGAAGTTTTCTTT.

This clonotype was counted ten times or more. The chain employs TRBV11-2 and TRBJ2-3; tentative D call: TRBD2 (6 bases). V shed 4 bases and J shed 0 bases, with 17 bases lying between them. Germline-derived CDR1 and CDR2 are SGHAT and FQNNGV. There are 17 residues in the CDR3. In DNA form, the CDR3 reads TGTGCCAGCAGCTCCCCGGTGGGGGGTAGGAGCACAGATACGCAGTATTTT. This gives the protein CASSSPVGGRSTDTQYF.

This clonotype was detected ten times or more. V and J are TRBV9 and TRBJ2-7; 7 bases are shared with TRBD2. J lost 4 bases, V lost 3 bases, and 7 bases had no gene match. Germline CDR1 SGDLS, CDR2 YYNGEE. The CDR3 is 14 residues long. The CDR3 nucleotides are TGTGCCAGCAGCGCGGGAGCGGGACTTTACGAGCAGTACTTC. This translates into CASSAGAGLYEQYF.

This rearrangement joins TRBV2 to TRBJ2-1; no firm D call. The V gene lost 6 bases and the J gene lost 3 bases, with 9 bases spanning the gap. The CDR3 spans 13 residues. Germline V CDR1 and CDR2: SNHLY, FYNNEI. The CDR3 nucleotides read TGTGCCAGCAGACCATGGGGCTACAATGAGCAGTTCTTC. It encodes CASRPWGYNEQFF.

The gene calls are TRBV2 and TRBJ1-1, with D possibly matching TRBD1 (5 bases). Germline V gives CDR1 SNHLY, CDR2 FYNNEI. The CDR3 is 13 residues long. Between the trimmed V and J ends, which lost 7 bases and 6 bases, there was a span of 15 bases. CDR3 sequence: CASTREGSSEAFF. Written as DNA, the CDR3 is TGTGCCAGCACTCGGGAGGGGAGCTCTGAAGCTTTCTTT. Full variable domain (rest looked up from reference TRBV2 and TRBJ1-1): EPEVTQTPSHQVTQMGQEVILRCVPISNHLYFYWYRQILGQKVEFLVSFYNNEISEKSEIFDDQFSVERPDGSNFTLKIRSTKLEDSAMYFCASTREGSSEAFFGQGTRLTVV.

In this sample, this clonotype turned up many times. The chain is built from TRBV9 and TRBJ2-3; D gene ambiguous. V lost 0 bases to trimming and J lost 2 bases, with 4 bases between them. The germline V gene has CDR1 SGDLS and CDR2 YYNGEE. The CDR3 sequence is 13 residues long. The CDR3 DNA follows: TGTGCCAGCAGCGTAGGGGCCACAGATACGCAGTATTTT. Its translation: CASSVGATDTQYF.

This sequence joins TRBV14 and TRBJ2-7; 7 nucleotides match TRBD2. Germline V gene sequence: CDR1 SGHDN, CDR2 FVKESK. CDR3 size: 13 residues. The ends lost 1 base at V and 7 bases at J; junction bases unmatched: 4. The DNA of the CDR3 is TGTGCCAGCAGCCAAGTCCGGGGAGGGGAGCAGTACTTC. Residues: CASSQVRGGEQYF. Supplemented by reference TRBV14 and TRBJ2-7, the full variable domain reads EAGVTQFPSHSVIEKGQTVTLRCDPISGHDNLYWYRRVMGKEIKFLLHFVKESKQDESGMPNNRFLAERTGGTYSTLKVQPAELEDSGVYFCASSQVRGGEQYFGPGTRLTVT.

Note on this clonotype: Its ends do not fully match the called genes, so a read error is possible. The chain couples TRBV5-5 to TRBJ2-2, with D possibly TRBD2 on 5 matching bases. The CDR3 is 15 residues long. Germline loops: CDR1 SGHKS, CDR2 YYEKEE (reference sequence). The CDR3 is CASSLAIKRAGELFF. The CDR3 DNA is TGTGCCAGCAGCCTTGCTATCAAACGTGCCGGGGAGCTGTTTTTC. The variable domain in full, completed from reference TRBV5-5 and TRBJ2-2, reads DAGVTQSPTHLIKTRGQQVTLRCSPISGHKSVSWYQQVLGQGPQFIFQYYEKEERGRGNFPDRFSARQFPNYSSELNVNALLLGDSALYLCASSLAIKRAGELFFGEGSRLTVL.

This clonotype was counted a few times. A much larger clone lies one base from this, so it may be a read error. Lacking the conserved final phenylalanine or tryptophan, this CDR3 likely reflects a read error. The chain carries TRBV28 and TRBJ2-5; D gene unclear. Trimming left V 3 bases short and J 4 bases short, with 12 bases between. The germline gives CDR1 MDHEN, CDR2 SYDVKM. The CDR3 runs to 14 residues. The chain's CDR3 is CASSLEGQSETQYL. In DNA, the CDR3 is TGTGCCAGCAGTTTGGAAGGGCAGTCAGAGACCCAGTACCTC.

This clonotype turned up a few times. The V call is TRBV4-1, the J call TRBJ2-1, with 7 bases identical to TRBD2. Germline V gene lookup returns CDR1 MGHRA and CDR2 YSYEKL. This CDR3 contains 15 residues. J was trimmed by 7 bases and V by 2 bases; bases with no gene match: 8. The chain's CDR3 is CASSQWEGPGNEQFF. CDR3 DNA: TGCGCCAGCAGCCAATGGGAGGGCCCCGGTAATGAGCAGTTCTTC.

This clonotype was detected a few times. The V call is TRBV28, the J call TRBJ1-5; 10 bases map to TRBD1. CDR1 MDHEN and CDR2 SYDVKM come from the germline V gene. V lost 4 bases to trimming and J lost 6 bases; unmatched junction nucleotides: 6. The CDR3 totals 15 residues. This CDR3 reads CASSYWTGGIQPQHF. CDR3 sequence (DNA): TGTGCCAGCAGTTACTGGACAGGGGGTATTCAGCCCCAGCATTTT. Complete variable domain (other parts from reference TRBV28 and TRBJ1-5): DVKVTQSSRYLVKRTGEKVFLECVQDMDHENMFWYRQDPGLGLRLIYFSYDVKMKEKGDIPEGYSVSREKKERFSLILESASTNQTSMYLCASSYWTGGIQPQHFGDGTRLSIL.

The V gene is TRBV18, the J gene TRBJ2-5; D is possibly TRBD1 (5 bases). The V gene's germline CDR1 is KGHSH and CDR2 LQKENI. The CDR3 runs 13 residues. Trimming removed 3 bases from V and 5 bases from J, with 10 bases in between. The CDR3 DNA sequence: TGTGCCAGCTCACCCCGGACAAAGGAGACCCAGTACTTC. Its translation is CASSPRTKETQYF.

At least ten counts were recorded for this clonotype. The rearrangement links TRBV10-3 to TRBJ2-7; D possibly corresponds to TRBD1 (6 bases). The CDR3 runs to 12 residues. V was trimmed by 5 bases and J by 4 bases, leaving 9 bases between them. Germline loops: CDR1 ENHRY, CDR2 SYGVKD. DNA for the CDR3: TGTGCCATCAGTACAGGGAGTTACGAGCAGTACTTC. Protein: CAISTGSYEQYF.

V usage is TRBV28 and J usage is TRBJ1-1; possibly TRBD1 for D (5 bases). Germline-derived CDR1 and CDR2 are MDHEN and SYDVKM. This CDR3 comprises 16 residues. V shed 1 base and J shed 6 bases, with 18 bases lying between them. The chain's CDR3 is CASSLSGPNTFSEAFF. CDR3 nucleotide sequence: TGTGCCAGCAGTTTATCGGGACCCAACACATTTTCTGAAGCTTTCTTT.

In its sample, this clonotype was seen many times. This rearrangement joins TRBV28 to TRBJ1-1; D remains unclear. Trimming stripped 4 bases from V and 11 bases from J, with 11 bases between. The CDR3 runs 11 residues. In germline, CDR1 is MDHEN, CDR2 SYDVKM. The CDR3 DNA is TGTGCCAGCAGTTCTAACATCGTGGCTTTCTTT. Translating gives CASSSNIVAFF.

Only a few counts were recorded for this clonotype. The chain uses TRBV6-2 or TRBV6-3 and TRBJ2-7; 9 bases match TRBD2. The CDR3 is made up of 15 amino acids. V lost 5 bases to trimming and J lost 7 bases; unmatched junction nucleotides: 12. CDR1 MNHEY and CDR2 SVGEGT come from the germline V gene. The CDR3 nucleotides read TGTGCCAGCAGTGAAATGGCTAGCGGGGTCGGGGAGCAGTACTTC. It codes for CASSEMASGVGEQYF.

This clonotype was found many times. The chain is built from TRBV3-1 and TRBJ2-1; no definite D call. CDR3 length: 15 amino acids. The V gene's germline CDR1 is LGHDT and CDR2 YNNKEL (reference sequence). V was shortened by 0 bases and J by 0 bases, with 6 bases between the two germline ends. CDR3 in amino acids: CASSQELSSYNEQFF. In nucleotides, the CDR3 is TGTGCCAGCAGCCAAGAGCTGAGCTCCTACAATGAGCAGTTCTTC.

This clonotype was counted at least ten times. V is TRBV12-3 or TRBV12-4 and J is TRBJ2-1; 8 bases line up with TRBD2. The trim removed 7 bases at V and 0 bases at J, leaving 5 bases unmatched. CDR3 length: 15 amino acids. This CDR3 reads CASTRTSSSYNEQFF. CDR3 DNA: TGTGCCAGCACCCGGACTAGCAGCTCCTACAATGAGCAGTTCTTC.

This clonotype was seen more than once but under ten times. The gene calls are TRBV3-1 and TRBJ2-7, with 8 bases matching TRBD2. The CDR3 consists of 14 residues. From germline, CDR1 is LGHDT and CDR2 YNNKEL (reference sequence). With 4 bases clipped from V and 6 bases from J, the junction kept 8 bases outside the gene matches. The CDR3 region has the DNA TGTGCCAGCAGCCTTAGCGGGAAGCGTCTCGAGCAGTACTTC. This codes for CASSLSGKRLEQYF.

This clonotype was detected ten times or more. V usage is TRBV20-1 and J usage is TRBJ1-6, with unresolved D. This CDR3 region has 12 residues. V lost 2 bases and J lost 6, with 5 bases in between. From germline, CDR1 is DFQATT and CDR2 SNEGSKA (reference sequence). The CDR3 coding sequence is TGCAGTGCTAGAAACACTAATTCACCCCTCCACTTT. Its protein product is CSARNTNSPLHF.